Listed here are 7 T cell receptor beta chains from one sample, sequenced in a study of cytomegalovirus exposure and HLA in healthy donors. It was with 60 Vbeta and 13 Jbeta primers that the PCR ran. Only in-frame clones appear in the TCRdb table, and some are missing; sequencing was by immunoSEQ multiplex PCR. The sample holds 140,000 to 150,000 clones, roughly 82% seen once. The specimen was PBMCs. The receptor set was obtained from a man under 40 in good health and CMV-seronegative.

The chain has TRBV6-1 and TRBJ1-2; D remains unclear. CDR1 is MNHNS and CDR2 is SASEGT in the germline V gene. The germline V and J ends were trimmed by 8 bases and 4 bases, with 11 bases remaining between them. The length of the CDR3 is 12 residues. CDR3 nucleotides: TGTGCCAGCGGAGAGGTGGGCTATGGCTACACCTTC. Translation: CASGEVGYGYTF.

The chain couples TRBV19 to TRBJ1-4, with D tentatively TRBD1 (6 bases). Trimming removed 5 bases from V and 7 bases from J, with 14 bases in between. This CDR3 is 14 amino acids long. Germline CDR1 is LNHDA and CDR2 is SQIVND (reference sequence). This CDR3 reads CASSYQGPGEKLFF. The CDR3 bases are TGTGCCAGTAGTTACCAGGGGCCTGGTGAAAAACTGTTTTTT.

The rearrangement joins TRBV2 to TRBJ2-1, with 11 bases matching TRBD2. V lost 7 bases and J lost 4; bases outside the gene matches: 6. There are 15 residues in the CDR3. CDR1 is SNHLY, CDR2 FYNNEI, per germline. In DNA form, the CDR3 reads TGTGCCAGCAACCCGGGACTAGCGGTATACAATGAGCAGTTCTTC. This codes for CASNPGLAVYNEQFF.

This chain joins TRBV7-2 and TRBJ2-7; D possibly corresponds to TRBD2 (7 bases). This CDR3 is built from 16 residues. Germline V gene sequence: CDR1 SGHTA, CDR2 FQGNSA. V was trimmed by 5 bases and J by 0 bases, leaving 17 bases between them. As DNA, the CDR3 is TGTGCCAGCAGCCGATGGGGGGGGGCCACCTCCTACGAGCAGTACTTC. This encodes CASSRWGGATSYEQYF.

This clone was counted a single time. V usage is TRBV6-5 and J usage is TRBJ1-5; 9 bases agree with TRBD1. This CDR3 spans 15 amino acids. With 6 bases clipped from V and 3 bases from J, the junction kept 6 bases outside the gene matches. Germline CDR1 is MNHEY and CDR2 is SVGAGI. Here the CDR3 reads CASRPGTGNNQPQHF. The CDR3 bases are TGTGCCAGCAGACCCGGGACAGGGAACAATCAGCCCCAGCATTTT.

The chain joins TRBV7-2 to TRBJ2-7; unclear D gene. The CDR3 runs to 14 residues. With 2 bases removed from V and 6 bases from J, the gap between germline ends came to 14 bases. Germline CDR1 SGHTA, CDR2 FQGNSA. CDR3 in amino acids: CASSLLSQSTEQYF. The CDR3 DNA is TGTGCCAGCAGCTTATTGTCACAGTCCACCGAGCAGTACTTC.

The chain joins TRBV7-7 to TRBJ2-7; tentatively, D is TRBD2 (6 bases). From germline, CDR1 is SSHAT and CDR2 FNYEAQ (reference sequence). V was clipped by 7 bases and J by 3 bases, with 19 bases between them. The CDR3 consists of 15 residues. Here the CDR3 reads CASILSGGSYYEQYF. CDR3 coding DNA: TGTGCCAGCATCCTTTCTGGAGGGAGTTACTACGAGCAGTACTTC.